One sample yielded the 30 T cell receptor beta chains listed below, sequenced in a study of OX40 agonist ivuxolimab in advanced cancers. The data were produced by immunoSEQ multiplex PCR, yet TCRdb's version contains in-frame clones alone and is incomplete. This repertoire shows 50,000 to 70,000 clones, around four fifths found once; its top ten account for around 4%. The sample in question was CD4+ or CD8+ T cells sorted from blood, obtained in a trial of the OX40 agonist ivuxolimab. Every receptor here comes from an adult with an advanced solid tumor such as melanoma, head and neck, liver or kidney cancer.

The chain uses TRBV20-1 and TRBJ2-1, with D perhaps given as TRBD1 or TRBD2 (6 bases each). The CDR3 contains 11 residues. Germline V gives CDR1 DFQATT, CDR2 SNEGSKA (reference sequence). Trimming took 5 bases from V and 10 from J, leaving 12 bases between them. The CDR3 here is CSAPQGREQFF. The CDR3 DNA follows: TGCAGTGCTCCTCAGGGGAGGGAGCAGTTCTTC.

The chain links TRBV13 to TRBJ2-5; unclear D gene. Trimming took 1 base from V and 5 from J, leaving 5 bases between them. From germline, CDR1 is PRHDT and CDR2 FYEKMQ (reference sequence). The CDR3 spans 12 residues. The CDR3 nucleotides read TGTGCCAGCAGCTTAGATTTGGAGACCCAGTACTTC. It translates to CASSLDLETQYF.

The rearrangement links TRBV7-9 to TRBJ2-3, with D perhaps matching TRBD1 (6 bases). Deletions cut 5 bases from V and 1 base from J, with 16 bases between. The CDR3 is 16 residues long. Germline CDR1 is SEHNR and CDR2 is FQNEAQ (reference sequence). The CDR3 DNA reads TGTGCCAGCAGCGATTTACAGGGCTTGGGCACAGATACGCAGTATTTT. Amino acid sequence: CASSDLQGLGTDTQYF.

The chain recombines TRBV4-1 with TRBJ2-5; 8 nucleotides agree with TRBD1. CDR1 is MGHRA and CDR2 is YSYEKL in the germline V gene. With 3 bases clipped from V and 5 bases from J, the junction kept 8 bases outside the gene matches. The CDR3 extends over 15 amino acids. The CDR3, as DNA: TGCGCCAGCAGCCAGGGGGACAGGCGTTTTGAGACCCAGTACTTC. Translating it yields CASSQGDRRFETQYF.

This chain links TRBV12-5 with TRBJ2-1; D is possibly TRBD2 (6 bases). V lost 6 bases to trimming and J lost 2 bases, with 14 bases between them. The CDR3 runs to 15 residues. The germline CDR1 and CDR2 sequences are LGHNT and FRNRAP. In nucleotides, the CDR3 is TGTGCTAGTGGGGGTAGCGGAACCACCTACAATGAGCAGTTCTTC. This translates into CASGGSGTTYNEQFF.

This clone has only one observation. The chain couples TRBV28 to TRBJ1-5; D gene uncertain. V was pared by 6 bases and J by 4 bases, with 7 bases between. From germline, CDR1 is MDHEN and CDR2 SYDVKM. The length of the CDR3 is 12 residues. The DNA of the CDR3 is TGTGCCAGCAGGCCTCAAAATCAGCCCCAGCATTTT. It yields the protein CASRPQNQPQHF.

This chain joins TRBV19 and TRBJ2-7; 7 bases are shared with TRBD1. V was clipped by 5 bases and J by 1 base; unmatched bases: 8. Germline CDR1 and CDR2: LNHDA and SQIVND (reference sequence). This CDR3 contains 15 residues. Written as DNA, the CDR3 is TGTGCCAGTAGTTACGAACAGGGGTCGTCCTACGAGCAGTACTTC. Protein sequence: CASSYEQGSSYEQYF.

This clone was observed a single time. V usage is TRBV27 and J usage is TRBJ2-3, with D possibly matching TRBD2 (7 bases). There are 17 residues in the CDR3. V was clipped by 5 bases and J by 0 bases, with 18 bases between them. Germline V gene lookup returns CDR1 MNHEY and CDR2 SMNVEV (reference sequence). CDR3 protein: CASSPLAGAPSTDTQYF. CDR3 coding DNA: TGTGCCAGCAGTCCCCTCGCGGGGGCGCCGAGCACAGATACGCAGTATTTT.

This chain links TRBV30 with TRBJ1-1, with D maybe TRBD1 (5 bases). The CDR3 is made up of 18 amino acids. The germline V gene encodes CDR1 GTSNPN and CDR2 SVGIG (reference sequence). V dropped 2 bases and J dropped 1 base, with 23 bases sitting between them. CDR3 region: CAWSPRGRAQGRNTEAFF. The CDR3 bases are TGTGCCTGGAGTCCCCGGGGGAGGGCCCAGGGTCGGAACACTGAAGCTTTCTTT.

The count of this clone is one. V usage is TRBV28 and J usage is TRBJ1-2; TRBD1 matches at 7 bases. V lost 6 bases to trimming and J lost 4 bases; unmatched junction nucleotides: 8. CDR3 length: 14 amino acids. The germline V gene encodes CDR1 MDHEN and CDR2 SYDVKM. The CDR3 spells CASSLPGQVYGYTF. The CDR3 DNA reads TGTGCCAGCAGCTTACCCGGACAGGTCTATGGCTACACCTTC.

The rearrangement links TRBV2 to TRBJ2-1; the D call may be TRBD1 or TRBD2 (5 bases each). This CDR3 spans 14 amino acids. V lost 7 bases to trimming and J lost 2 bases, with 12 bases between them. The germline CDR1 and CDR2 sequences are SNHLY and FYNNEI. This chain's CDR3 is CASIPGRTYNEQFF. The DNA for the CDR3 is TGTGCCAGCATTCCGGGACGCACCTACAATGAGCAGTTCTTC.

This chain joins TRBV5-1 and TRBJ1-2; D is perhaps TRBD1 (5 bases). CDR1 SGHRS and CDR2 YFSETQ come from the germline V gene. This CDR3 spans 15 amino acids. Trimming left V 1 base short and J 4 bases short, with 14 bases between. For the CDR3, the DNA is TGCGCCAGCAGCTTGAGGACGGGAAGGGGCTATGGCTACACCTTC. Its protein product is CASSLRTGRGYGYTF.

V gene TRBV5-1 combines with J gene TRBJ2-2, with D hard to call. V lost 5 bases and J lost 3, with 8 bases in between. This CDR3 is built from 13 residues. Germline V CDR1 and CDR2: SGHRS, YFSETQ. The CDR3 region has the DNA TGCGCCAGCAGGACGACGGACACCGGGGAGCTGTTTTTT. This encodes CASRTTDTGELFF.

This chain connects TRBV4-1 to TRBJ1-2; TRBD1 might be the D (6 bases). V shed 3 bases and J shed 3 bases, with 8 bases lying between them. CDR3 length: 13 amino acids. The V gene's germline CDR1 is MGHRA and CDR2 YSYEKL. The CDR3 loop is CASSHRQDYGYTF. Here the CDR3 DNA reads TGCGCCAGCAGCCACCGACAGGACTATGGCTACACCTTC.

V is TRBV7-9 and J is TRBJ2-3, with D perhaps matching TRBD2 (5 bases). V was shortened by 4 bases and J by 2 bases, with 10 bases between the two germline ends. In germline, CDR1 is SEHNR, CDR2 FQNEAQ (reference sequence). This CDR3 is 14 amino acids long. DNA of the CDR3: TGTGCCAGCAGCTCGGACTTAGCCACAGATACGCAGTATTTT. Translated, it gives CASSSDLATDTQYF.

This chain uses TRBV27 with TRBJ2-2, with D tentatively TRBD2 (6 bases). Between the trimmed V and J ends, which lost 9 bases and 5 bases, there was a span of 19 bases. CDR1 and CDR2 (germline): MNHEY, SMNVEV (reference sequence). The CDR3 consists of 15 residues. CDR3 coding DNA: TGTGCCAGTCGGCGGTTGGGAGGTCGGACCGGGGAGCTGTTTTTT. It codes for CASRRLGGRTGELFF.

The V call is TRBV15, the J call TRBJ2-2; D is perhaps TRBD1 (6 bases). The CDR3 has 17 amino acids. CDR1 and CDR2 from the germline V gene are LNHNV and YYDKDF (reference sequence). V lost 0 bases to trimming and J lost 2 bases, with 13 bases between them. The CDR3 nucleotides read TGTGCCACCAGCAGAGATGGGGGCAGGACAAACACCGGGGAGCTGTTTTTT. The encoded protein is CATSRDGGRTNTGELFF.

Of note for this clone: One end of the junction varies from germline; a read error may be responsible. V is TRBV4-2 and J is TRBJ1-4; 7 bases align to TRBD1. CDR3 length equals 16 residues. CDR1 is LGHNA and CDR2 is YNFKEQ in the germline V gene. CDR3 bases: TGTGCCAGCAGCCGCTCAACGGGACAGTCTAATGAAAAACTGCTTTTT. It is translated as CASSRSTGQSNEKLLF.

This clone was seen a few times. The CDR3 coding sequence is TGCGCCAGCACCATAAACCAAGGACCAGCCGGGGGATCTGAAGCTTTCTTT. Its translation is CASTINQGPAGGSEAFF. V is TRBV5-1 and J is TRBJ1-1; possible D gene TRBD1, 5 bases. Germline CDR1 reads SGHRS; CDR2 reads YFSETQ. The CDR3 spans 17 residues. The ends were cut back, 6 bases at V and 6 bases at J, with 27 bases in the middle.

The CDR3 DNA sequence: TGTGCCAGCAGCGTAACCGGGACAGGGGGCTACGAGCAGTACTTC. Encoded protein: CASSVTGTGGYEQYF. This chain joins TRBV7-8 and TRBJ2-7; 11 positions match TRBD1. Per the germline V gene, CDR1 is SGHVS and CDR2 is FQNEAQ. V lost 5 bases to trimming and J lost 3 bases; unmatched junction nucleotides: 6. CDR3 size: 15 residues.

This chain joins TRBV2 and TRBJ1-5, with no clear D. The germline CDR1 and CDR2 sequences are SNHLY and FYNNEI. The length of the CDR3 is 11 residues. V lost 6 bases, J lost 11 bases, and 11 bases lay in between. The CDR3 DNA sequence: TGTGCCAGCAGGGGAACCAAGGCCCAGCATTTT. Encoded protein: CASRGTKAQHF.

The V and J genes are TRBV19 and TRBJ2-5; 9 nucleotides align to TRBD2. CDR3 length: 16 residues. V trimming: 4 bases; J trimming: 5 bases; junction bases outside the gene matches: 11. Germline V CDR1 and CDR2: LNHDA, SQIVND (reference sequence). The CDR3 here is CASSTPSREGRETQYF. CDR3 bases: TGTGCCAGTAGTACCCCCTCGCGGGAGGGCCGGGAGACCCAGTACTTC.

The table lists this clone with a count of one. Other nucleotide sequences in the sample specify the same CDR3. The V gene is TRBV28, the J gene TRBJ2-7; maybe TRBD2 (6 bases). CDR1 MDHEN and CDR2 SYDVKM come from the germline V gene. The CDR3 is 13 amino acids. Trimming left V 3 bases short and J 3 bases short, with 9 bases between. The CDR3 protein is CASSLEGSYEQYF. CDR3 nucleotide sequence: TGTGCCAGCAGTTTGGAGGGGAGCTACGAGCAGTACTTC. The variable domain in full, with the rest retrieved from reference TRBV28 and TRBJ2-7, is DVKVTQSSRYLVKRTGEKVFLECVQDMDHENMFWYRQDPGLGLRLIYFSYDVKMKEKGDIPEGYSVSREKKERFSLILESASTNQTSMYLCASSLEGSYEQYFGPGTRLTVT.

J is TRBJ2-5 and V is TRBV7-8; D is unresolved. The length of the CDR3 is 15 residues. Germline values: CDR1 SGHVS, CDR2 FQNEAQ. Trimming removed 5 bases from V and 5 bases from J, with 18 bases in between. The CDR3 nucleotides read TGTGCCAGCAGCCCGAGACGGGTGGTTGCCGAGACCCAGTACTTC. This sequence encodes CASSPRRVVAETQYF.

CDR3 sequence: CASSLDRFGYTF. The CDR3 DNA reads as TGTGCCAGCAGCTTAGATCGGTTTGGCTACACCTTC. The rearrangement links TRBV13 to TRBJ1-2; no reliable D call. The length of the CDR3 is 12 residues. The V gene lost 1 base and the J gene lost 7 bases, with 7 bases spanning the gap. Germline V lookup: CDR1 PRHDT, CDR2 FYEKMQ (reference sequence).

The chain uses TRBV5-4 and TRBJ1-2, with D maybe TRBD1 (5 bases). Trimming stripped 2 bases from V and 3 bases from J, with 8 bases between. Germline V gene data show CDR1 as SGHNT and CDR2 as YYREEE (reference sequence). The CDR3 sequence is 13 residues long. The CDR3 region has the DNA TGTGCCAGCAGCTTCGGGGACTACTATGGCTACACCTTC. Encoded protein: CASSFGDYYGYTF.

V is TRBV5-4 and J is TRBJ2-5; 10 bases line up with TRBD2. CDR1 is SGHNT and CDR2 is YYREEE in the germline V gene (reference sequence). The junction had 5 bases not matched to a gene; V was cut back by 4 bases and J by 5 bases. The CDR3 sequence is 14 residues long. CDR3 region: CASSQREGGETQYF. CDR3 nucleotides: TGTGCCAGCAGCCAGCGGGAGGGTGGGGAGACCCAGTACTTC.

The chain employs TRBV5-6 and TRBJ2-2, with 8 bases that match TRBD2. Germline lookup yields CDR1 SGHDT and CDR2 YYEEEE. The trim removed 4 bases at V and 5 bases at J, leaving 7 bases unmatched. CDR3 length: 15 amino acids. CDR3 sequence: CASSQRAGVTGELFF. Written as DNA, the CDR3 is TGTGCCAGCAGCCAAAGAGCGGGGGTTACCGGGGAGCTGTTTTTT.

The chain is built from TRBV6-5 and TRBJ2-7; 7 bases align to TRBD2. The CDR3 spans 15 residues. From germline, CDR1 is MNHEY and CDR2 SVGAGI. V shed 0 bases, J shed 5 bases, and the junction held 7 bases outside the gene matches. The CDR3 region is CASSYSGGGPNEQYF. Written as DNA, the CDR3 is TGTGCCAGCAGTTACTCCGGGGGAGGGCCCAACGAGCAGTACTTC.

The chain carries TRBV7-2 and TRBJ2-5; possibly TRBD1 for D (6 bases). The CDR3 consists of 14 residues. Between the trimmed V and J ends, which lost 2 bases and 1 base, there was a span of 8 bases. Per germline, CDR1 SGHTA and CDR2 FQGNSA. CDR3 in amino acids: CASSLQGFQETQYF. The CDR3 DNA reads TGTGCCAGCAGCTTACAGGGGTTCCAAGAGACCCAGTACTTC. Full variable domain (missing parts from reference TRBV7-2 and TRBJ2-5): GAGVSQSPSNKVTEKGKDVELRCDPISGHTALYWYRQSLGQGLEFLIYFQGNSAPDKSGLPSDRFSAERTGGSVSTLTIQRTQQEDSAVYLCASSLQGFQETQYFGPGTRLLVL.